The source of this T cell receptor beta chain is a study of shared clonotypes between healthy human individuals. Assay used: immunoSEQ multiplex PCR; TCRdb lists only in-frame clones, some missing. The profile shows fewer than 1.8 million clones, approximately 98.5% of them singletons. The clonotype was recovered from a man aged 25 to 40 in good health. Input material: naive CD4+ T cells sorted from blood. Described subset: CD45RA+ positively selected.

The CDR3 DNA reads as TGTGCCAGCACGACGCCGGGACAGTTTATCACCATATATTTT. Amino acids: CASTTPGQFITIYF. This rearrangement joins TRBV7-9 to TRBJ1-3; 7 nucleotides line up with TRBD1. The CDR3 runs to 14 residues. The V gene's germline CDR1 is SEHNR and CDR2 FQNEAQ (reference sequence). V lost 7 bases to trimming and J lost 9 bases; unmatched junction nucleotides: 12.